Following are 23 T cell receptor beta chains from one sample sequenced in a study of low-dose radiotherapy and immunotherapy resistance in tumors. Primers used for first-strand cDNA, a TRAV- and TRBV-specific set, covered both alpha and beta chains. The authors amplified TCRs for about 20 PCR cycles with a constant-region primer and a V-primer adapter. TCRdb recomputed calls from the reads with MiXCR, one row per CDR3 protein. The data contain 70,000 to 95,000 distinct CDR3 sequences, roughly a sixth of them seen just once; the ten biggest clones take up 2.8%. Time point here: before trial treatment. The sample here was PBMCs, taken before treatment. The source is a male donor with prostate cancer.

The rearrangement joins TRBV11-2 to TRBJ1-2; unclear D gene. The V gene's germline CDR1 is SGHAT and CDR2 FQNNGV. Trimming pared 5 bases from V and 7 bases from J, leaving 23 bases between. The CDR3 is 16 residues long. CDR3 sequence (DNA): TGTGCCAGCAGCCCTATCCGAGGACGGTACCCCGGTGGCTACACCTTC. It encodes CASSPIRGRYPGGYTF.

The sample holds many counts of this clonotype. The chain recombines TRBV3-1 with TRBJ1-6, with 7 positions matching TRBD1. Germline V gene sequence: CDR1 LGHDT, CDR2 YNNKEL (reference sequence). With V trimmed by 6 bases and J by 15 bases, 14 bases remained unmatched. This CDR3 is built from 14 residues. Written as DNA, the CDR3 is TGTGCCAGCAGTCCTACGAACGACAGGGAAGGCCTCCACTTT. It is translated as CASSPTNDREGLHF.

This clonotype was detected ten times or more. This chain uses TRBV29-1 with TRBJ1-2; 7 bases match TRBD1. Per the germline V gene, CDR1 is SQVTM and CDR2 is ANQGSEA. Trimming cost V 4 bases and J 4 bases; bases outside gene matches: 6. There are 13 residues in the CDR3. The CDR3 region is CSVVEEGAYGYTF. The CDR3 nucleotides read TGCAGCGTTGTAGAGGAGGGGGCCTATGGCTACACCTTC.

With respect to this clonotype: A far larger clone is only one base removed, so a read error is likely. V usage is TRBV27 and J usage is TRBJ2-3; D is ambiguous. This CDR3 has 14 amino acids. CDR1 and CDR2 from the germline V gene are MNHEY and SMNVEV (reference sequence). In nucleotides, the CDR3 is TGTGCCTGCAGTTCGGCTACCCGCACAGATACGCAGTATTTT. Residues: CACSSATRTDTQYF.

This clonotype was counted a single time. A read error may produce the germline difference seen at one junction end. The CDR3 sequence is CASSLSAYVYTF. As DNA, the CDR3 is TGTGCCAGCAGCTTATCAGCTTATGTCTACACCTTC. This chain links TRBV7-9 with TRBJ1-2, with no clear D. Germline CDR1 SEHNR, CDR2 FQNEAQ (reference sequence). The CDR3 totals 12 residues.

This clonotype was detected ten times or more. The chain couples TRBV20-1 to TRBJ2-2, with 11 bases identical to TRBD2. This CDR3 has 14 residues. CDR1 is DFQATT, CDR2 SNEGSKA, per germline (reference sequence). The junction had 6 bases not matched to a gene; V was cut back by 6 bases and J by 6 bases. The CDR3 DNA is TGCAGTGCCACCATAGCGGGGGGGTCCGGGGAGCTGTTTTTT. Translated: CSATIAGGSGELFF.

This clonotype was counted at least ten times. The chain recombines TRBV7-6 with TRBJ1-5, with D uncertain. Looked up from germline, CDR1 is SGHVS and CDR2 is FNYEAQ. Trimming pared 1 base from V and 2 bases from J, leaving 9 bases between. CDR3 size: 15 residues. CDR3 nucleotides: TGTGCCAGCAGCTTAGAGGAGGGTGGCAATCAGCCCCAGCATTTT. It is translated as CASSLEEGGNQPQHF.

This clonotype was observed many times. This rearrangement joins TRBV24-1 to TRBJ2-2; TRBD1 matches at 12 bases. Trimming cost V 10 bases and J 7 bases; bases outside gene matches: 3. Germline loops: CDR1 KGHDR, CDR2 SFDVKD. The CDR3 has 13 residues. CDR3 sequence reads: CATGQGAGGELFF. The CDR3 DNA reads as TGTGCCACGGGACAGGGGGCCGGCGGGGAGCTGTTTTTT.

This clonotype was seen many times. The rearrangement joins TRBV14 to TRBJ1-4; no firm D call. CDR1 and CDR2 from the germline V gene are SGHDN and FVKESK. V lost 4 bases to trimming and J lost 6 bases, with 12 bases between them. CDR3 length: 14 residues. The CDR3 DNA follows: TGTGCCAGCAGCCTACGCAGGAACGATGAAAAACTGTTTTTT. Translated, it gives CASSLRRNDEKLFF.

This clonotype occurred many times. The chain is built from TRBV6-5 and TRBJ2-3, with D tentatively TRBD2 (7 bases). V lost 6 bases and J 3 bases, leaving 16 bases between the germline ends. Germline CDR1 reads MNHEY; CDR2 reads SVGAGI. The CDR3 covers 15 residues. The CDR3: CASSRGGPGTDTQYF. As DNA, the CDR3 is TGTGCCAGCAGCCGCGGGGGCCCTGGGACAGATACGCAGTATTTT.

On this clonotype: This could be a read error, since a much larger clone is one nucleotide away. The V call is TRBV4-1, the J call TRBJ2-1, with 15 bases matching TRBD2. The CDR3 length is 15 residues. After removal of 4 bases from V and 9 bases from J, the junction contained 4 bases not matched to a gene. Germline V gene lookup returns CDR1 MGHRA and CDR2 YSYEKL. The CDR3, as DNA: TGCGCCAGCAGCCGGGGACTAGCGGGGGGAGGTGAGCAGTTCTTC. It yields the protein CASSRGLAGGGEQFF.

In regard to this clonotype: Only one base separates this from a far larger clonotype, so it likely reflects a read error. This chain joins TRBV5-1 and TRBJ2-7, with TRBD2 matching over 12 bases. With V trimmed by 0 bases and J by 7 bases, 8 bases remained unmatched. CDR1 and CDR2 from the germline V gene are SGHRS and YFSETQ. The CDR3 has 16 amino acids. CDR3 sequence: CASSLVLAGGEGEQYF. The DNA for the CDR3 is TGCGCCAGCAGCTTGGTACTAGCGGGGGGCGAGGGTGAGCAGTACTTC.

The table lists this clonotype with many counts. The rearrangement joins TRBV28 to TRBJ2-7; a possible D gene is TRBD2 (6 bases). The CDR3 covers 13 residues. The ends were cut back, 3 bases at V and 13 bases at J, with 19 bases in the middle. Germline loops: CDR1 MDHEN, CDR2 SYDVKM. The CDR3 sequence: CASSLKRARVSYF. The CDR3 coding sequence is TGTGCCAGCAGTTTGAAGCGGGCAAGGGTGTCATACTTC.

Many counts were recorded for this clonotype. The chain links TRBV9 to TRBJ2-7, with a weak D call TRBD2 (5 bases). Trimming removed 3 bases at V and 7 bases at J, with 17 bases between. CDR3 size: 14 residues. Germline V gene lookup returns CDR1 SGDLS and CDR2 YYNGEE. CDR3 sequence: CASSASPPSREQYF. The CDR3 DNA reads TGTGCCAGCAGCGCTAGCCCCCCTAGCAGGGAGCAGTACTTC.

This clonotype has a count of ten or more. The rearrangement links TRBV7-9 to TRBJ1-1, with D possibly matching TRBD1 (5 bases). The CDR3 has 14 amino acids. Germline V lookup: CDR1 SEHNR, CDR2 FQNEAQ (reference sequence). The V end was cut by 2 bases, the J end by 6 bases, with 13 bases between. The CDR3 is CASSLFGGSSEAFF. CDR3 DNA sequence: TGTGCCAGCAGCTTATTCGGGGGGAGTTCTGAAGCTTTCTTT.

This clonotype came up many times. The rearrangement uses TRBV5-4 and TRBJ2-1; tentative D call: TRBD1 (6 bases). The V end lost 4 bases, the J end lost 1 base, and 12 bases lay between the germline ends. CDR1 SGHNT and CDR2 YYREEE come from the germline V gene (reference sequence). The CDR3 runs 15 residues. CDR3: CASSGDRTSYNEQFF. The DNA of the CDR3 is TGTGCCAGCAGCGGCGACAGGACGTCCTACAATGAGCAGTTCTTC.

The V gene is TRBV6-6, the J gene TRBJ2-2, with 9 bases matching TRBD2. The CDR3 contains 16 residues. V lost 0 bases, J lost 6 bases, and 5 bases stayed unmatched. Germline loops: CDR1 MNHNY, CDR2 SVGAGI (reference sequence). CDR3 residues: CASSYSPSGAAGELFF. CDR3 bases: TGTGCCAGCAGTTACTCCCCTAGCGGGGCGGCCGGGGAGCTGTTTTTT.

In this sample, this clonotype turned up many times. The chain links TRBV5-1 to TRBJ2-7; TRBD1 might be the D (5 bases). CDR1 is SGHRS and CDR2 is YFSETQ in the germline V gene. V lost 5 bases and J lost 5, with 11 bases in between. There are 12 residues in the CDR3. The CDR3 protein is CASRADSHEQYF. The CDR3 DNA reads as TGCGCCAGCAGGGCCGACAGCCACGAGCAGTACTTC.

In this sample, this clonotype turned up many times. The chain employs TRBV7-2 and TRBJ2-1; D ambiguous. The CDR3 length is 13 residues. Germline CDR1 and CDR2: SGHTA and FQGNSA. V was cut by 2 bases and J by 3 bases, with 5 bases left in between. As DNA, the CDR3 is TGTGCCAGCAGCTTACCAAACTACAATGAGCAGTTCTTC. Its protein product is CASSLPNYNEQFF.

Ten or more counts support this clonotype. This chain uses TRBV11-2 with TRBJ1-1; D not resolved. The CDR3 loop spans 14 amino acids. CDR1 SGHAT and CDR2 FQNNGV come from the germline V gene. Trimming removed 3 bases at V and 0 bases at J, with 8 bases between. The CDR3 nucleotides are TGTGCCAGCAGCTTCACAGTCGTGAACACTGAAGCTTTCTTT. It yields the protein CASSFTVVNTEAFF.

This clonotype has at least ten counts. The V call is TRBV20-1, the J call TRBJ2-6, with no clear D. V was trimmed by 0 bases and J by 0 bases, leaving 12 bases between them. Germline loops: CDR1 DFQATT, CDR2 SNEGSKA (reference sequence). The CDR3 runs 17 residues. This CDR3 reads CSARDGAIGSGANVLTF. The CDR3 nucleotides are TGCAGTGCTAGAGATGGTGCTATCGGCTCTGGGGCCAACGTCCTGACTTTC.

This clonotype was observed at least ten times. The rearrangement joins TRBV6-4 to TRBJ2-1; 12 bases are a match to TRBD2. V trimming: 6 bases; J trimming: 7 bases; junction bases outside the gene matches: 7. This CDR3 contains 15 residues. Looked up from germline, CDR1 is MRHNA and CDR2 is SNTAGT. The CDR3 spells CASRRASGGANEQFF. The CDR3 DNA reads as TGTGCCAGCAGGAGAGCTAGCGGGGGGGCTAATGAGCAGTTCTTC.

In this sample, this clonotype turned up many times. In nucleotides, the CDR3 is TGTGCCAGCTCCCTTGGCGTTCCCTGGTCAGGGGTTGGCCAGCCCCAGCATTTT. Residues: CASSLGVPWSGVGQPQHF. The genes are TRBV18 and TRBJ1-5, with a weak D call TRBD1 (6 bases). This CDR3 comprises 18 residues. V was shortened by 6 bases and J by 7 bases, with 28 bases between the two germline ends. Germline CDR1 KGHSH, CDR2 LQKENI.